The source of this T cell receptor (beta chain) is a study of Ad26.COV2.S vaccination and SARS-CoV-2 variants. The study, taken as a whole, reports: Breadth of non-spike TCRs did not differ between vaccinees and placebo recipients.

The treatment denotes: 15 to 20 received Ad26.COV2.S at low or high dose, single or two shots; roughly five received placebo; per-sample allocation not given. The samples were gathered on day 63 after the first injection of vaccine or placebo. The repertoire was sequenced with immunoSEQ multiplex PCR; TCRdb's copy has only in-frame clones and lacks some. The profile shows hundreds of thousands of clones, 70% to 90% of them singletons. The CDR3 length is 14 residues. Trimming shortened V by 4 bases and J by 8 bases, and 17 bases separated the two germline ends. Per germline, CDR1 MGHRA and CDR2 YSYEKL. Note on this clone: Its antigen is still unknown.

The rearrangement joins TRBV4-1 to TRBJ1-2; the D is unclear. Sequenced here: peripheral blood, sampled in a trial of Ad26.COV2.S vaccine versus placebo. This TCR was recovered from a person aged 18-60 years who received the Ad26.COV2.S COVID-19 vaccine or a placebo. CDR3 DNA: TGCGCCAGCAGCCCGACGGCCCTGGACCAGGGCTACACCTTC. This codes for CASSPTALDQGYTF.